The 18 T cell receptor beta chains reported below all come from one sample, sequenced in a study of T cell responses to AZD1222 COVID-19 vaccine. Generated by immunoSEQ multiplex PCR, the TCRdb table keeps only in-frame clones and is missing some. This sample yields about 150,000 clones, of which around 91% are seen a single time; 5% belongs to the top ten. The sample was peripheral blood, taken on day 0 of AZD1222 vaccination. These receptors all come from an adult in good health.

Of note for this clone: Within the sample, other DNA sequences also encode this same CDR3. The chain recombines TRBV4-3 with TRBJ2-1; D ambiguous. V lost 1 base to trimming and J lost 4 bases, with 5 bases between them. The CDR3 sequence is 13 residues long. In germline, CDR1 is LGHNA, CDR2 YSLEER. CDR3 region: CASSQGDYNEQFF. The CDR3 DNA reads TGCGCCAGCAGCCAAGGAGATTACAATGAGCAGTTCTTC.

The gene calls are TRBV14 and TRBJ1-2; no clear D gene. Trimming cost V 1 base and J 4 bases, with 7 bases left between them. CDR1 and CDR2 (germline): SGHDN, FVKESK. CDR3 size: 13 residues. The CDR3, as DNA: TGTGCCAGCAGCCAAGGACAAGGCTATGGCTACACCTTC. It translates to CASSQGQGYGYTF.

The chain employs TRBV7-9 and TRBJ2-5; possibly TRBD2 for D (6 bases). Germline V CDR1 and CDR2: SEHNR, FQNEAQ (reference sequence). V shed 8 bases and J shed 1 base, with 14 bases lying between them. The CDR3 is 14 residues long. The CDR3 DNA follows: TGTGCCAGCGGAGGGGACTCCTCCCAAGAGACCCAGTACTTC. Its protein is CASGGDSSQETQYF. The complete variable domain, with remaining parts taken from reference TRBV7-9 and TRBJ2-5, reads DTGVSQNPRHKITKRGQNVTFRCDPISEHNRLYWYRQTLGQGPEFLTYFQNEAQLEKSRLLSDRFSAERPKGSFSTLEIQRTEQGDSAMYLCASGGDSSQETQYFGPGTRLLVL.

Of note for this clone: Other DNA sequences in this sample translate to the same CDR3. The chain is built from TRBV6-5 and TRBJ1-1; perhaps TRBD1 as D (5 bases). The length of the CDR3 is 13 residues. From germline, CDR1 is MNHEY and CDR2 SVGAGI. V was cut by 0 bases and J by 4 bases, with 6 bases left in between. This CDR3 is CASSYSRGTEAFF. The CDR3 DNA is TGTGCCAGCAGTTACTCAAGGGGCACTGAAGCTTTCTTT.

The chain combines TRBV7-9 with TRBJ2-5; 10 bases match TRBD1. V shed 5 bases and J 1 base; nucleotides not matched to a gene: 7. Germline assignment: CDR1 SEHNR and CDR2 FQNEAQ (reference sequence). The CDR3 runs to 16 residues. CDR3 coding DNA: TGTGCCAGCAGCCTTCCGGACAGGGGGAGCCAAGAGACCCAGTACTTC. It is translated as CASSLPDRGSQETQYF. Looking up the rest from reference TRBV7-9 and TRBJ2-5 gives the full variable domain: DTGVSQNPRHKITKRGQNVTFRCDPISEHNRLYWYRQTLGQGPEFLTYFQNEAQLEKSRLLSDRFSAERPKGSFSTLEIQRTEQGDSAMYLCASSLPDRGSQETQYFGPGTRLLVL.

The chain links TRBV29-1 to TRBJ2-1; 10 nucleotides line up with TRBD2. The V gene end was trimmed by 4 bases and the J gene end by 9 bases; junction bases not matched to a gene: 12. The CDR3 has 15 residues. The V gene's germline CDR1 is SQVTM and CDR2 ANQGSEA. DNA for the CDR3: TGCAGCGTTGCGCTTTTGCTAGCGGGAGATGGTGAGCAGTTCTTC. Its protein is CSVALLLAGDGEQFF.

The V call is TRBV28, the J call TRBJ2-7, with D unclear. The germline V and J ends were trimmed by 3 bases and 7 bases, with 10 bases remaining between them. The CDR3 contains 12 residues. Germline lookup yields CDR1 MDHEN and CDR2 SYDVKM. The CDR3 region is CASSLYSREQYF. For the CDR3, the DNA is TGTGCCAGCAGTTTGTACAGTAGGGAGCAGTACTTC.

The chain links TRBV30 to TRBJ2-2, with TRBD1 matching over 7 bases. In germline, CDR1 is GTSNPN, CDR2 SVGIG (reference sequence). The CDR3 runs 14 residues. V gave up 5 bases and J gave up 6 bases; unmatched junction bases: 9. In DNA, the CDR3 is TGTGCCTGGGGTGGGACAGCGGTGGCCGGGGAGCTGTTTTTT. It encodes CAWGGTAVAGELFF.

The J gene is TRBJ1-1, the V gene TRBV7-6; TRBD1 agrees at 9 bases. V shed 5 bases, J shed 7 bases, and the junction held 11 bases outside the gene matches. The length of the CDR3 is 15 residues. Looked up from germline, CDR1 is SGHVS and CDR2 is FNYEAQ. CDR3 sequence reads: CASSTWTGDINEAFF. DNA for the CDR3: TGTGCCAGCAGCACCTGGACAGGGGATATTAATGAAGCTTTCTTT.

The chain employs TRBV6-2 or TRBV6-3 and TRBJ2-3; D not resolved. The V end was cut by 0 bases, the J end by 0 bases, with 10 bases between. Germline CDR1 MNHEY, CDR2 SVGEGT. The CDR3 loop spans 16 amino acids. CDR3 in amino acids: CASSYSSLESTDTQYF. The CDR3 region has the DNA TGTGCCAGCAGTTACTCGAGTCTAGAGAGCACAGATACGCAGTATTTT.

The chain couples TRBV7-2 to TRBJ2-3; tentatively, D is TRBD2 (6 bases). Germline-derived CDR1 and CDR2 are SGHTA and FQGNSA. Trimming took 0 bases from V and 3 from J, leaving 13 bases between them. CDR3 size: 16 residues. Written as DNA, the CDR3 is TGTGCCAGCAGCTTAGCGGGTGGGAGGAGGACAGATACGCAGTATTTT. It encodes CASSLAGGRRTDTQYF.

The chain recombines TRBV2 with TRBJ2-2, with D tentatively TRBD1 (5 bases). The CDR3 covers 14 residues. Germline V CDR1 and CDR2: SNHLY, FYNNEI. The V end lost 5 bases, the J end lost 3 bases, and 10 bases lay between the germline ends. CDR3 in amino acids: CASSPGFYTGELFF. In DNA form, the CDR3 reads TGTGCCAGCAGTCCAGGGTTCTACACCGGGGAGCTGTTTTTT. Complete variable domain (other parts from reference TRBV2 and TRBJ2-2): EPEVTQTPSHQVTQMGQEVILRCVPISNHLYFYWYRQILGQKVEFLVSFYNNEISEKSEIFDDQFSVERPDGSNFTLKIRSTKLEDSAMYFCASSPGFYTGELFFGEGSRLTVL.

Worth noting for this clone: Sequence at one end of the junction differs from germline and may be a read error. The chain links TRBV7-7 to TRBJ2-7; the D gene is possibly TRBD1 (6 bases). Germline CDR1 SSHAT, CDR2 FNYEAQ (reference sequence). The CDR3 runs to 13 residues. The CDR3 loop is CASSLGAGYEQYF. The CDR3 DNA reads TGTGCTAGCAGCTTGGGGGCGGGCTACGAGCAGTACTTC.

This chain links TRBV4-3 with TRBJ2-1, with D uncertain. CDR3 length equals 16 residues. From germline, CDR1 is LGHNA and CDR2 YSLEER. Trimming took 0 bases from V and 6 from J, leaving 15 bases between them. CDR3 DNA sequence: TGCGCCAGCAGCCAAGATAGAGGTTTGACAACCAATGAGCAGTTCTTC. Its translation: CASSQDRGLTTNEQFF.

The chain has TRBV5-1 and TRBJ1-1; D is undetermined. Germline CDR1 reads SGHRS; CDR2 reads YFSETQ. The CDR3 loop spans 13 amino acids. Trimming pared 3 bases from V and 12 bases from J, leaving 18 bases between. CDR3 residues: CASSSSNERGTFF. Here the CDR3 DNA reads TGCGCCAGCAGCTCCTCCAACGAACGAGGCACTTTCTTT.

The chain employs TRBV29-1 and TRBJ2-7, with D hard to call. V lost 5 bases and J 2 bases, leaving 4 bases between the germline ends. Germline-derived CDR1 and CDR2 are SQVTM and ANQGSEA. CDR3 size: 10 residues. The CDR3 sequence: CSVRTYEQYF. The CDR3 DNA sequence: TGCAGCGTTCGGACCTACGAGCAGTACTTC.

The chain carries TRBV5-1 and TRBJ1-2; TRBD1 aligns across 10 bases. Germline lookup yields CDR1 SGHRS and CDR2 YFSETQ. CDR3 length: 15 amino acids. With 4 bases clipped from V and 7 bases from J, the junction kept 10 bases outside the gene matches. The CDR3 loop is CASSGGTGDLSGYTF. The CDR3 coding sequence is TGCGCCAGCAGCGGTGGGACAGGGGATTTGAGTGGCTACACCTTC.

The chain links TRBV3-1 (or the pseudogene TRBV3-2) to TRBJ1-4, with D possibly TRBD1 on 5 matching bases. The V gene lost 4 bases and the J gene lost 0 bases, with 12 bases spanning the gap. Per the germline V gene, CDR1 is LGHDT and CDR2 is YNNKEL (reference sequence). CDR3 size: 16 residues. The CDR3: CASSLLGTSTNEKLFF. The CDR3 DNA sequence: TGTGCCAGCAGCCTATTAGGGACCTCAACTAATGAAAAACTGTTTTTT.